This T cell receptor beta chain was documented in a study of T cells in Graves' hyperthyroidism and ophthalmopathy. General study points: The model identified upcoming ophthalmopathy a median about six months ahead of onset. Blood samples included most of the expanded thyroid clonotypes exceeding 0.001.

RNA transcripts yielded amplified TCR beta CDR3 regions. RT-PCR in the first round (using the HTBI primer set) targeted the TCR CDR3. Using its own MiXCR run on the multiplex PCR reads, TCRdb lists one record per CDR3 protein. The profile shows 490,000 or so distinct CDR3 sequences, 22% of them singletons. CDR1 is SGHVS and CDR2 is FQNEAQ in the germline V gene. This CDR3 contains 14 residues. Note on this clonotype: Antigen: not known.

The V call is TRBV7-8, the J call TRBJ1-5, with no clear D. The J call may be in error: the DNA end matches TRBJ2-3 better. This receptor was taken from a woman in her 70s with Graves' ophthalmopathy. Specimen: blood. CDR3 in amino acids: CASSFGVSNQPQYF. The CDR3 DNA follows: TGTGCCAGCAGCTTTGGGGTTAGCAATCAGCCCCAGTATTTT.